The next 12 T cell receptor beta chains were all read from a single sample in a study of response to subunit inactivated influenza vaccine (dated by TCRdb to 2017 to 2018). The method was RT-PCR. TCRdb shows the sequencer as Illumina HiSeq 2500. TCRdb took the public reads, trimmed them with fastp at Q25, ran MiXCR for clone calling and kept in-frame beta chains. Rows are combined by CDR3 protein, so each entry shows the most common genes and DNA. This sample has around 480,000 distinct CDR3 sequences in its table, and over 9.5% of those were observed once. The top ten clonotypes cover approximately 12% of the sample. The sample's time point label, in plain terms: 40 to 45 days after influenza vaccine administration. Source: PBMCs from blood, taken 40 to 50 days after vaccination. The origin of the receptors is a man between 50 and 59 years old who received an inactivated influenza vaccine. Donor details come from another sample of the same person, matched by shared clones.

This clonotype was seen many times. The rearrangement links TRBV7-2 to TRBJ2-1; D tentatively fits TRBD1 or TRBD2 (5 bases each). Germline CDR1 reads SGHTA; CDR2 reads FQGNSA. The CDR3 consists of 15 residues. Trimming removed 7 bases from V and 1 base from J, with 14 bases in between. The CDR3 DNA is TGTGCCAGCACCCCCCTGGGGGTTTCCTACAATGAGCAGTTCTTC. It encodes CASTPLGVSYNEQFF.

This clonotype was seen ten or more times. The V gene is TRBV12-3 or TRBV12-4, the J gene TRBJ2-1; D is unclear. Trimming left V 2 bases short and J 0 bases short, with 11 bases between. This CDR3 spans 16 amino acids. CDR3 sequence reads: CASSLSPNLSYNEQFF. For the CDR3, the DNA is TGTGCCAGCAGTTTATCGCCAAACCTCTCCTACAATGAGCAGTTCTTC.

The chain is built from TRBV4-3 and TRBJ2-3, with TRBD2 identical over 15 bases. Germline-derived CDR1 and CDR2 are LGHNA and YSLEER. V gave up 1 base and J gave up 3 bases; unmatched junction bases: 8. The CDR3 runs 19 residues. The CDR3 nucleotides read TGCGCCAGCAGCCAAGGGACTAGCGGGAGGGCCATCGATACAGATACGCAGTATTTT. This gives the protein CASSQGTSGRAIDTDTQYF.

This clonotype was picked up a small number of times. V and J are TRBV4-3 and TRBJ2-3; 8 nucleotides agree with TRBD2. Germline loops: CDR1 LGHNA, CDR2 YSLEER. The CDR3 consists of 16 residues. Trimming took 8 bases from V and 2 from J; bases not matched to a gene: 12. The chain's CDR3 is CASAISGGLYTDTQYF. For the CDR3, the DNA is TGCGCCAGCGCTATAAGCGGGGGCCTGTACACAGATACGCAGTATTTT.

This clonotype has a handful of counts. The CDR3 nucleotides read TGTGCCAGCAGTGAGGGACAGCGCTATGGCTACACCTTC. It yields the protein CASSEGQRYGYTF. The chain uses TRBV25-1 and TRBJ1-2; 7 bases fit TRBD1. The junction had 2 bases not matched to a gene; V was cut back by 3 bases and J by 4 bases. This CDR3 spans 13 amino acids. CDR1 MGHDK and CDR2 SYGVNS come from the germline V gene.

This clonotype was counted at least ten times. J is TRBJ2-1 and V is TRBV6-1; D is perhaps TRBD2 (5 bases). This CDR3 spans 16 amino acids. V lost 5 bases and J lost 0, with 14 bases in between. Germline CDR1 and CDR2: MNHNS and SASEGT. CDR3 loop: CASSPERLSSYNEQFF. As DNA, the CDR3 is TGTGCCAGCAGTCCGGAGCGGCTGAGCTCCTACAATGAGCAGTTCTTC.

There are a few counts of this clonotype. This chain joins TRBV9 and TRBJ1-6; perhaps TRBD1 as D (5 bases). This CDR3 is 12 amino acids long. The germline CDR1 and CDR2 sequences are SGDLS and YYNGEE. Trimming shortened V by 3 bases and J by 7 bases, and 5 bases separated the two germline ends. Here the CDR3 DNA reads TGTGCCAGCAGCGCAGGGAATTCACCCCTCCACTTT. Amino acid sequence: CASSAGNSPLHF.

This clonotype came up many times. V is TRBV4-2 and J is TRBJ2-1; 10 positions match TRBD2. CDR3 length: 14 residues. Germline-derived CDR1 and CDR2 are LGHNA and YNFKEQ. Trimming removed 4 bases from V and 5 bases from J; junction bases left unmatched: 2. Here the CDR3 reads CASSLSGGDNEQFF. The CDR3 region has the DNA TGTGCCAGCAGCCTGAGCGGGGGGGACAATGAGCAGTTCTTC.

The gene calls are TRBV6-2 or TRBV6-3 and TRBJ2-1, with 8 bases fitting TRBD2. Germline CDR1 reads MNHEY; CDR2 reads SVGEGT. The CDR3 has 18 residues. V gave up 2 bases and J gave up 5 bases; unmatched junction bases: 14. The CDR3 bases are TGTGCCAGCAGTTACCCCGCGGCTAGCGGGTCGGACAACAATGAGCAGTTCTTC. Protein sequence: CASSYPAASGSDNNEQFF.

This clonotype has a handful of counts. The CDR3 reads CASSVGSPGEQYF. CDR3 bases: TGTGCCAGCAGCGTAGGGAGCCCAGGCGAGCAGTACTTC. The chain couples TRBV9 to TRBJ2-7; no firm D call. Germline-derived CDR1 and CDR2 are SGDLS and YYNGEE. Trimming pared 0 bases from V and 6 bases from J, leaving 10 bases between. The CDR3 consists of 13 residues.

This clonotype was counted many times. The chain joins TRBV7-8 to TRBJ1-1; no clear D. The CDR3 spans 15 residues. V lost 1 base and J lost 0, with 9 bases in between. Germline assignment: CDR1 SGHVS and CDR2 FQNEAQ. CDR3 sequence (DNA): TGTGCCAGCAGCTTAGTCCCCGGGTTGAACACTGAAGCTTTCTTT. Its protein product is CASSLVPGLNTEAFF.

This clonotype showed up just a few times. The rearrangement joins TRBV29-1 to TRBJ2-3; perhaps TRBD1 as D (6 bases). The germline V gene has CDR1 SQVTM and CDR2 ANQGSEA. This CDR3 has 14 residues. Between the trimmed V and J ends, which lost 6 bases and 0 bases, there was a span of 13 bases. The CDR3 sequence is CSVGDRSSTDTQYF. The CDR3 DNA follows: TGCAGCGTGGGAGACAGGTCGAGCACAGATACGCAGTATTTT.